The 4 T cell receptor beta chains presented below share a single source sample, sequenced in a study of T-cell memory formation after mild COVID-19. In TCRdb, the 5' RACE reads were re-called with MiXCR into one record per CDR3 protein. The sample lists more than 150,000 distinct CDR3 sequences, about 18% occurring once. Sequencing was carried out using PBMCs or a T cell subset sorted from them (not recorded which). Receptors were obtained from a man younger than 35 who had mild COVID-19 (a few samples of this study predate the infection). Cell type and time point are not known.

This clonotype was counted only a few times. The CDR3 region is CATSRVARDEQFF. The CDR3 DNA reads TGTGCCACCAGCAGAGTGGCCAGGGATGAGCAGTTCTTC. The V gene is TRBV15, the J gene TRBJ2-1, with D maybe TRBD1 (5 bases). The CDR3 consists of 13 residues. Germline CDR1 LNHNV, CDR2 YYDKDF (reference sequence). Trimming shortened V by 1 base and J by 8 bases, and 9 bases separated the two germline ends.

This clonotype was recorded a few times. The V gene is TRBV23-1, the J gene TRBJ1-2; D ambiguous. TRBV23-1 is marked as an open reading frame, function uncertain. Trimming cost V 0 bases and J 5 bases, with 7 bases left between them. CDR3 length: 13 residues. The CDR3 loop is CASSQSFRYGYTF. For the CDR3, the DNA is TGCGCCAGCAGTCAATCGTTCCGGTATGGCTACACCTTC.

This clonotype was seen many times. V and J are TRBV2 and TRBJ2-1, with a weak D call TRBD2 (6 bases). Per germline, CDR1 SNHLY and CDR2 FYNNEI. This CDR3 has 14 amino acids. The V and J ends lost 0 bases and 15 bases respectively, with 18 bases between them. This chain's CDR3 is CASSEARELLAWFF. CDR3 bases: TGTGCCAGCAGTGAAGCGCGAGAGTTACTAGCCTGGTTCTTC.

This sequence joins TRBV7-2 and TRBJ1-2; no reliable D call. V was pared by 3 bases and J by 4 bases, with 12 bases between. This CDR3 has 14 residues. Germline V gene lookup returns CDR1 SGHTA and CDR2 FQGNSA. Here the CDR3 reads CASSLGYESYGYTF. As DNA, the CDR3 is TGTGCCAGCAGCTTGGGCTACGAGAGCTATGGCTACACCTTC. Supplemented by reference TRBV7-2 and TRBJ1-2, the full variable domain reads GAGVSQSPSNKVTEKGKDVELRCDPISGHTALYWYRQSLGQGLEFLIYFQGNSAPDKSGLPSDRFSAERTGGSVSTLTIQRTQQEDSAVYLCASSLGYESYGYTFGSGTRLTVV.